This T cell receptor beta chain was retrieved from a study of control samples from healthy donors and cancer patients. Assay used: immunoSEQ multiplex PCR; TCRdb lists only in-frame clones, some missing. The sample shows 150,000 to 200,000 clones, 88% of them seen only once. Germline values: CDR1 SGHNT, CDR2 YYREEE (reference sequence). This CDR3 is built from 13 residues. Trimming at V came to 6 bases and at J to 5 bases, leaving 7 bases not matched to a gene. V gene TRBV5-4 combines with J gene TRBJ1-2, with TRBD1 matching over 7 bases. What was sequenced was blood. This clonotype originated in a woman aged 30 to 39 in good health. The CDR3 DNA is TGTGCCAGCACCTTTGGGACAGCTTATGGCTACACCTTC. It is translated as CASTFGTAYGYTF.